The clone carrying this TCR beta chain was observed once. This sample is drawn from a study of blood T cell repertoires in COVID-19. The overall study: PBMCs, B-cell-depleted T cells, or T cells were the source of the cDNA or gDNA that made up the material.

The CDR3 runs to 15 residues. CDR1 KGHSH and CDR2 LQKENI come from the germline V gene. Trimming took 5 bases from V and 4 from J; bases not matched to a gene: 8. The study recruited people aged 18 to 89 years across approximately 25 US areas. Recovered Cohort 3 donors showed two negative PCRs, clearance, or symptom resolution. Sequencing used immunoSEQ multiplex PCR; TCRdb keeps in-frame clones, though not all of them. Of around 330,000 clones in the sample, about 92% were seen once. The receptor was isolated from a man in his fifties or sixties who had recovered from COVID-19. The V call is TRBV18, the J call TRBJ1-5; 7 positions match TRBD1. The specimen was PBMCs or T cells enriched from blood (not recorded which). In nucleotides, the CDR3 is TGTGCCAGCTCAATTGGGACAGAACTAAATCAGCCCCAGCATTTT. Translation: CASSIGTELNQPQHF.